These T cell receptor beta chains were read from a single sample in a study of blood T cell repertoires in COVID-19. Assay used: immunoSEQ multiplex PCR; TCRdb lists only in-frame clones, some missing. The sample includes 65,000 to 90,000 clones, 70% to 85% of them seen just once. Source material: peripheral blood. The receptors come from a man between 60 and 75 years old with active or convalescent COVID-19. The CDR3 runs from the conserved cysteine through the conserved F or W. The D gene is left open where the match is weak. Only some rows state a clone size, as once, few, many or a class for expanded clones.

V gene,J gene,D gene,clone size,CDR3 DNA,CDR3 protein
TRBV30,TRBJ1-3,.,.,TGTGCCTGGAGTAAGGGACATCCTGGAAACACCATATATTTT,CAWSKGHPGNTIYF
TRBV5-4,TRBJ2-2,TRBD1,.,TGTGCCAGCAGACTCCTGGGACAGGGGTTCACCGGGGAGCTGTTTTTT,CASRLLGQGFTGELFF
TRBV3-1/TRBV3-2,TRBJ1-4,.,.,TGTGCCAGCAGCCGTGCTATACCCGGTGAAAAACTGTTTTTT,CASSRAIPGEKLFF
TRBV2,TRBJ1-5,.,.,TGTGCCAGCAGTGAGCGGGGGGGTTCCAATCAGCCCCAGCATTTT,CASSERGGSNQPQHF
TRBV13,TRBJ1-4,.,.,TGTGCCAGCAGCTTACGCGCAACTAATGAAAAACTGTTTTTT,CASSLRATNEKLFF
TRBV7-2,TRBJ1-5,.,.,TGTGCCAGCAGCCTCCAGGGGAATCAGCCCCAGCATTTT,CASSLQGNQPQHF
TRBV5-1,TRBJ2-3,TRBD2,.,TGCGCCAGCAGCTTGGCATTGCGGGGGGGCACAGATACGCAGTATTTT,CASSLALRGGTDTQYF
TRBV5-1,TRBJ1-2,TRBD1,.,TGCGCCAGCAGCGTGGACAGGGTAGCTAACTATGGCTACACCTTC,CASSVDRVANYGYTF
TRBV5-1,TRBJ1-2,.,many,TGCGCCAGCAGCTTGACAGAAGCTAACTATGGCTACACCTTC,CASSLTEANYGYTF
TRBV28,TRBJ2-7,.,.,TGTGCCAGCAGGGTCGGGGGGCCCTACGAGCAGTACTTC,CASRVGGPYEQYF
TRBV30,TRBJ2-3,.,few,TGTGCCTGGAGTGGGGATGCTAGCCTTGATACGCAGTATTTT,CAWSGDASLDTQYF
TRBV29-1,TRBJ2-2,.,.,TGCAGCGGTAGGGCAGGGTCCACCGGGGAGCTGTTTTTT,CSGRAGSTGELFF
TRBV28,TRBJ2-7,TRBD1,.,TGTGCCAGCAGTTTAAGGACAGGGGTACACTCCTACGAGCAGTACTTC,CASSLRTGVHSYEQYF
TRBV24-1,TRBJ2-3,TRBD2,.,TGTGCCTCAGGGACTAGCGGGGGGGAGGGAGATACGCAGTATTTT,CASGTSGGEGDTQYF
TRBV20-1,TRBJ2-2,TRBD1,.,TGCAGTGCTAGTGGCCCGGGACAGTCTTACTCCGGGGAGCTGTTTTTT,CSASGPGQSYSGELFF
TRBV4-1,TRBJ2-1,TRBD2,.,TGCGCCAGCAGCCAAGCTCCCGACTCTAGCGGGAACGGGAATGAGCAGTTCTTC,CASSQAPDSSGNGNEQFF
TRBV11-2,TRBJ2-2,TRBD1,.,TGTGCCAGCAGCTCTCGGGACAGATACACCGGGGAGCTGTTTTTT,CASSSRDRYTGELFF
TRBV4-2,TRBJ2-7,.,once,TGTGCCAGCAGCCAGCCAGTCGGGTCACCTACGTCGTACTTC,CASSQPVGSPTSYF
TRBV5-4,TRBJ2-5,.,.,TGTGCCAGCAGCACTGGCGGGGTCCAAGAGACCCAGTACTTC,CASSTGGVQETQYF
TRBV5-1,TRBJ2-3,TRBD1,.,TGCGCCAGCGGGGGACAGGGCCCTAGCACAGATACGCAGTATTTT,CASGGQGPSTDTQYF
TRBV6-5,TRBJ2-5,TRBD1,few,TGTGCCAGCAGACCCCCGACAGGGGACGGGGAGACCCAGTACTTC,CASRPPTGDGETQYF
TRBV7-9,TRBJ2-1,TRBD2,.,TGTGCCAGCAGCTTACCCCGGACTAGCGGGGATGAGCAGTTCTTC,CASSLPRTSGDEQFF
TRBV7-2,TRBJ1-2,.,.,TGTGCCAGCAGCCGAGACAGTAACTATGGCTACACCTTC,CASSRDSNYGYTF
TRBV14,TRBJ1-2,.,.,TGTGCCAGCAGCCGAGCAGGGTATGGCTACACCTTC,CASSRAGYGYTF
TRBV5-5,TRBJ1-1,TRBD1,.,TGTGCCAGCAGTACAGGGGACGGCACTGAAGCTTTCTTT,CASSTGDGTEAFF
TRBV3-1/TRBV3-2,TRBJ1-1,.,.,TGTGCCAGCAGCCAAGAGTATAGTGAAGCTTTCTTT,CASSQEYSEAFF
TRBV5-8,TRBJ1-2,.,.,TGTGCCAGCAGCCCGACCCCCGGGGTCCACTATGGCTACACCTTC,CASSPTPGVHYGYTF
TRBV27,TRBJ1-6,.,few,TGTGCCAGCAGTTTTGGGGGGAATTCACCCCTCCACTTT,CASSFGGNSPLHF
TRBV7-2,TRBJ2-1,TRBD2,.,TGTGCCAGCAGCTTAGGGACTAGCGGGGCTCTTGAGCAGTTCTTC,CASSLGTSGALEQFF
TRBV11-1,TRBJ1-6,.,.,TGTGCCAGCAGCATAGGCGTCGATTCACCCCTCCACTTT,CASSIGVDSPLHF
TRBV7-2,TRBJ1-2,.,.,TGTGCCAGCAGCTTCTTACAGGGCTCCCTCGATGGCTACACCTTC,CASSFLQGSLDGYTF
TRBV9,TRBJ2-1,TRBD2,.,TGTGCCAGCAGCGTAGGGGCGGGGGTCCTTTACAATGAGCAGTTCTTC,CASSVGAGVLYNEQFF
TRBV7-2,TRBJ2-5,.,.,TGTGCCAGCAGCCAACCGACGGGATACCAAGAGACCCAGTACTTC,CASSQPTGYQETQYF
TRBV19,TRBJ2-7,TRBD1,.,TGTGCCAGTGGACAGGGCTACGAGCAGTACTTC,CASGQGYEQYF
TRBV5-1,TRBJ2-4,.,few,TGCGCCAGCAGCTTGTCTCCAGGGGAAAACATTCAGTACTTC,CASSLSPGENIQYF
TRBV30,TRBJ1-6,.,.,TGTGCCTGGAGTTCAAATAATTCACCCCTCCACTTT,CAWSSNNSPLHF
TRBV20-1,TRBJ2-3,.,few,TGCAGTGCTAGAGATTCGGATACGCAGTATTTT,CSARDSDTQYF
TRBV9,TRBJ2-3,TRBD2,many,TGTGCCAGCAGCGTATACGGGGGGGTCACAGATACGCAGTATTTT,CASSVYGGVTDTQYF
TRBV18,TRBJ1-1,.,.,TGTGCCAGCTCACCGACACAGAAGAACACTGAAGCTTTCTTT,CASSPTQKNTEAFF
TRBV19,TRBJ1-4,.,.,TGTGCCAGTAGTATCCTCACCGCCTCGGCGGGGGAAAAACTGTTTTTT,CASSILTASAGEKLFF
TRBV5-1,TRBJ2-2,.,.,TGCGCCACTACCAGAGGGGGAAACACCGGGGAGCTGTTTTTT,CATTRGGNTGELFF
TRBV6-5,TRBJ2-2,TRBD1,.,TGTGCCAGCAGCTTGGGACAGGGAAACACCGGGGAGCTGTTTTTT,CASSLGQGNTGELFF
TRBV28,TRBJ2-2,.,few,TGTGCCAGCGAACAGGACACCGGGGAGCTGTTTTTT,CASEQDTGELFF
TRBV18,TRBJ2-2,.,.,TGTGCCAGCTCACCGACAGACACCGGGGAGCTGTTTTTT,CASSPTDTGELFF
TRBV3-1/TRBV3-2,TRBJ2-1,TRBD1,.,TGTGCCAGCAGCCGTATTTCCGGGACAGGGGGCCTCAATGAGCAGTTCTTC,CASSRISGTGGLNEQFF
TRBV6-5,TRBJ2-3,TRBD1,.,TGTGCCAGCCGGACAGGGCGAATTAAGCAGTATTTT,CASRTGRIKQYF
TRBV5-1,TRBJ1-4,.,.,TGCGCCAGCAGGGGGACATTCAGTGAAAAACTGTTTTTT,CASRGTFSEKLFF